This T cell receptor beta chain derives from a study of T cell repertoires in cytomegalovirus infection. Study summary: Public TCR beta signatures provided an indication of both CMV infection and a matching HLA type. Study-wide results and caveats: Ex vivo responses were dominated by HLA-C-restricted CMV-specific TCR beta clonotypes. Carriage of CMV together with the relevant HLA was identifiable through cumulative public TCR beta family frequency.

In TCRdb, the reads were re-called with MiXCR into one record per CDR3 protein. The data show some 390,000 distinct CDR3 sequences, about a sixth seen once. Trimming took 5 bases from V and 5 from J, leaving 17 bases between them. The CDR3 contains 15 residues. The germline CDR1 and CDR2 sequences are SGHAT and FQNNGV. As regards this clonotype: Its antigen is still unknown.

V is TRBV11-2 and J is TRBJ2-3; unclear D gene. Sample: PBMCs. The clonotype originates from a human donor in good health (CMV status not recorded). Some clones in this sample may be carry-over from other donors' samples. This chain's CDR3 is CASSPWAPSRDTQYF. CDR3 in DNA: TGTGCCAGCAGCCCTTGGGCACCCTCTCGAGATACGCAGTATTTT.